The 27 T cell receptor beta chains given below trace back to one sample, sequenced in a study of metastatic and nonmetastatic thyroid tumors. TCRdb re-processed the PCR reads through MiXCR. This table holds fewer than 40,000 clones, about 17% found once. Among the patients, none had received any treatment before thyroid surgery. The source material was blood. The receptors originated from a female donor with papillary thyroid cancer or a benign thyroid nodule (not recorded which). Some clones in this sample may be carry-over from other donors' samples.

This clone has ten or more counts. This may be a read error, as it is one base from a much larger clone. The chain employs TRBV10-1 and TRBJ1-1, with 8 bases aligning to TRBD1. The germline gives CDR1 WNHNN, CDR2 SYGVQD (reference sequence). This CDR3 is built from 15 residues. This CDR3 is CASRTDRGLNTEALF. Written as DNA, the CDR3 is TGCGCCAGCAGAACCGACAGGGGCTTGAACACTGAAGCTCTCTTT.

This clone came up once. The CDR3 sequence is CAWSEWGGNYNEQFF. The CDR3 DNA reads as TGTGCCTGGAGTGAGTGGGGGGGCAACTACAATGAGCAGTTCTTC. The J gene is TRBJ2-1, the V gene TRBV30; a weak D match, TRBD2 (7 bases). The CDR3 contains 15 residues. Germline assignment: CDR1 GTSNPN and CDR2 SVGIG (reference sequence). V was shortened by 1 base and J by 3 bases, with 13 bases between the two germline ends.

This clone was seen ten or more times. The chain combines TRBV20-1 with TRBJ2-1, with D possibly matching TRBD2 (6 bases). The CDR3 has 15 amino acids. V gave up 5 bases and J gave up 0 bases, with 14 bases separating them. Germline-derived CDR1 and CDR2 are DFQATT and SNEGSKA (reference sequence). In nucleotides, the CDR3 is TGCAGTGCTTCTATAGCGGATAACTCCTACAATGAGCAGTTCTTC. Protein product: CSASIADNSYNEQFF.

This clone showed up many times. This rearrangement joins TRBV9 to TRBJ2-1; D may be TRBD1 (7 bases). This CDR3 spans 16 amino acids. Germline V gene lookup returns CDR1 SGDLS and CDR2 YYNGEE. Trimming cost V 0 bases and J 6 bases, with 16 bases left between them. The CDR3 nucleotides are TGTGCCAGCAGCGTAGGAGGCGGGACAGTTATCAATGAGCAGTTCTTC. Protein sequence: CASSVGGGTVINEQFF. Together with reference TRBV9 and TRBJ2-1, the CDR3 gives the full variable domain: DSGVTQTPKHLITATGQRVTLRCSPRSGDLSVYWYQQSLDQGLQFLIQYYNGEERAKGNILERFSAQQFPDLHSELNLSSLELGDSALYFCASSVGGGTVINEQFFGPGTRLTVL.

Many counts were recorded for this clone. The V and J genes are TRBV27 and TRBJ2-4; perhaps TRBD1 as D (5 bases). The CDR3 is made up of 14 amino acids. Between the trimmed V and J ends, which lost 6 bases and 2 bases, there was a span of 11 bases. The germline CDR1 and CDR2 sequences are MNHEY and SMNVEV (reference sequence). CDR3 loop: CASRPGRTKNIQYF. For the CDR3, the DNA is TGTGCCAGCAGGCCAGGGCGGACCAAAAACATTCAGTACTTC.

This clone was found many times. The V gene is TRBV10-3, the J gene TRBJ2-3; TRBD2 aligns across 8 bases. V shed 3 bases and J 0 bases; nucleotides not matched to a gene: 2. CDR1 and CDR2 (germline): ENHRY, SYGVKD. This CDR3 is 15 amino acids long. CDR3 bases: TGTGCCATCAGTGATGCGGGAGGTAGCACAGATACGCAGTATTTT. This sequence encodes CAISDAGGSTDTQYF.

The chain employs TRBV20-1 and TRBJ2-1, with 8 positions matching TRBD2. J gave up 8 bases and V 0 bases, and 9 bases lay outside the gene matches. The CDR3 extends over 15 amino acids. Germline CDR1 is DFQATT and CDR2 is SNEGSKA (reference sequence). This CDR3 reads CSARDNGRASHEQFF. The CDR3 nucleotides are TGCAGTGCTAGAGATAACGGGAGGGCCTCCCATGAGCAGTTCTTC.

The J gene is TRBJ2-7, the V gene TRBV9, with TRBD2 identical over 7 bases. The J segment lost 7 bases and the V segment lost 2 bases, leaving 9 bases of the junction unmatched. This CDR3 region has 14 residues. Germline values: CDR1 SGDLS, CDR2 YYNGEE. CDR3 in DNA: TGTGCCAGCAGCGTGGGACTATGTTTGGGGGAGCAGTACTTC. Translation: CASSVGLCLGEQYF.

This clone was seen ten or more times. The CDR3: CASSLASGPYEQYF. DNA for the CDR3: TGTGCCAGCAGTTTGGCTAGCGGGCCCTACGAGCAGTACTTC. The V gene is TRBV27, the J gene TRBJ2-7, with 8 positions matching TRBD2. The ends lost 3 bases at V and 2 bases at J; junction bases unmatched: 3. The CDR3 has 14 residues. Germline V gene data show CDR1 as MNHEY and CDR2 as SMNVEV (reference sequence).

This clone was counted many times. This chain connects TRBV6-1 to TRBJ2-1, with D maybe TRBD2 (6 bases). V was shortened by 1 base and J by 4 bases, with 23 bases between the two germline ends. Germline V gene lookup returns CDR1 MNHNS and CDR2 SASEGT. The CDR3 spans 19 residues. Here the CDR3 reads CASSEVSGWGEFSYNEQFF. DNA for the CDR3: TGTGCCAGCAGTGAAGTCTCGGGCTGGGGGGAGTTCTCTTACAATGAGCAGTTCTTC.

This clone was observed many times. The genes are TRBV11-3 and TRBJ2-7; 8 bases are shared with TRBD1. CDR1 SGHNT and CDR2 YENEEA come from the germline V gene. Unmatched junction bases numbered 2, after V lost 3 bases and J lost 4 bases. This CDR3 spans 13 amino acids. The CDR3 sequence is CASSFGTGYEQYF. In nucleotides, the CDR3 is TGTGCCAGCAGCTTTGGGACAGGTTACGAGCAGTACTTC. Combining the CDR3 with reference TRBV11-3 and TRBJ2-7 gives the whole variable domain EAGVVQSPRYKIIEKKQPVAFWCNPISGHNTLYWYLQNLGQGPELLIRYENEEAVDDSQLPKDRFSAERLKGVDSTLKIQPAELGDSAVYLCASSFGTGYEQYFGPGTRLTVT.

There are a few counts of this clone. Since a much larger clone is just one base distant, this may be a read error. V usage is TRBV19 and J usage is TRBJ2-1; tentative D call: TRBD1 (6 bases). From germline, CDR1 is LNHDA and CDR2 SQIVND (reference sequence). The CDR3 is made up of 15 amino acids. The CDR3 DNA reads TGTGCCAGTATTCCTCGGACAGAATTCTACAATGAGCGGTTCTTC. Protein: CASIPRTEFYNERFF.

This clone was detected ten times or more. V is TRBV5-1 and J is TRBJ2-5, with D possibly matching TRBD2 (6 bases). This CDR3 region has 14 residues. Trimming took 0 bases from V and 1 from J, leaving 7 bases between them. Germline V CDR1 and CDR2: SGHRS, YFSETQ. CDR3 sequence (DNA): TGCGCCAGCAGCTTGGGGGGGGTCCAAGAGACCCAGTACTTC. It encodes CASSLGGVQETQYF.

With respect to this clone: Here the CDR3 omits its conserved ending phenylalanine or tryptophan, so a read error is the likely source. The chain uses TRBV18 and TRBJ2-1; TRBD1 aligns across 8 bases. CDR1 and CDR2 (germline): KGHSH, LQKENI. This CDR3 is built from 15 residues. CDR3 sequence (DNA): TGTGCCAGCCCACCACCGTCAGGGGGCAAGAGTGAGCAGTTCCTC. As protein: CASPPPSGGKSEQFL.

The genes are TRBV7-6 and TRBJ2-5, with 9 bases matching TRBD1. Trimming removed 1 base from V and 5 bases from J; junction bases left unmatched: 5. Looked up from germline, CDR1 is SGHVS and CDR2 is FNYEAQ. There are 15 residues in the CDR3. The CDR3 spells CASSLEQGAFETQYF. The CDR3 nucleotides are TGTGCCAGCAGCTTAGAACAGGGGGCGTTTGAGACCCAGTACTTC. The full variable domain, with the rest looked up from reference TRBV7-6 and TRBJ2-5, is GAGVSQSPRYKVTKRGQDVALRCDPISGHVSLYWYRQALGQGPEFLTYFNYEAQQDKSGLPNDRFSAERPEGSISTLTIQRTEQRDSAMYRCASSLEQGAFETQYFGPGTRLLVL.

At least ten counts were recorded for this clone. Written as DNA, the CDR3 is TGTGCCAGCAGTTACCATCCCTCGGCGAGGCTGAGCACAGATACGCAGTATTTT. Amino acids: CASSYHPSARLSTDTQYF. The gene calls are TRBV27 and TRBJ2-3, with D uncertain. The germline V gene has CDR1 MNHEY and CDR2 SMNVEV (reference sequence). Trimming removed 4 bases at V and 0 bases at J, with 20 bases between. CDR3 size: 18 residues.

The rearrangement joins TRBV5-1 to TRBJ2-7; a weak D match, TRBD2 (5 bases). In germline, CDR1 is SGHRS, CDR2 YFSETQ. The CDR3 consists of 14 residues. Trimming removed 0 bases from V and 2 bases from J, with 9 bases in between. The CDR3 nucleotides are TGCGCCAGCAGCTTGGTTGGCGGGCCCTACGAGCAGTACTTC. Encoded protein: CASSLVGGPYEQYF.

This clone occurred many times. The CDR3 DNA sequence: TGTGCCAGCAGTGAACTTGGGGGGACAGGGAAGATACACGAGCAGTACTTC. Encoded protein: CASSELGGTGKIHEQYF. V gene TRBV25-1 combines with J gene TRBJ2-7, with 9 bases matching TRBD1. The ends lost 2 bases at V and 5 bases at J; junction bases unmatched: 13. The CDR3 has 17 residues. Germline V gives CDR1 MGHDK, CDR2 SYGVNS.

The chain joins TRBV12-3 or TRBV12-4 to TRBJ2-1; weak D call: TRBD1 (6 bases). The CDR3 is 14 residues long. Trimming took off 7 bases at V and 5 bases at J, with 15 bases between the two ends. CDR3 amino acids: CASNLYRVDNEQFF. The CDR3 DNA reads TGTGCCAGCAACCTTTACAGGGTCGACAATGAGCAGTTCTTC.

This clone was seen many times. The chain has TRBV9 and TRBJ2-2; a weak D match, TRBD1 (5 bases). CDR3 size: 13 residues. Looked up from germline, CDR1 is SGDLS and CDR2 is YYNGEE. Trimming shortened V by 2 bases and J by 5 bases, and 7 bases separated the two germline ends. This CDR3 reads CASSVTGTGELFF. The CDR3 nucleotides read TGTGCCAGCAGCGTTACAGGTACCGGGGAGCTGTTTTTT.

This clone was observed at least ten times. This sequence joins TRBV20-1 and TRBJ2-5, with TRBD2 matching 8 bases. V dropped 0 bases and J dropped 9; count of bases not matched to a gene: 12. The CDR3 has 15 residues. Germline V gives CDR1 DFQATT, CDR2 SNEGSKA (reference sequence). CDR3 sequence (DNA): TGCAGTGCTAGAGATACCGGGAGGGAAGGGGCGGCCCAGTACTTC. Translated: CSARDTGREGAAQYF.

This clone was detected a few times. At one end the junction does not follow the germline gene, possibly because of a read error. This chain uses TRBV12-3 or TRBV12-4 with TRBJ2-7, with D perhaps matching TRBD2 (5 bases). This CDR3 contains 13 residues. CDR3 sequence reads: CASSPGGYGKSHF. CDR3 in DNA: TGTGCCAGCAGTCCCGGAGGTTACGGTAAGTCTCACTTC.

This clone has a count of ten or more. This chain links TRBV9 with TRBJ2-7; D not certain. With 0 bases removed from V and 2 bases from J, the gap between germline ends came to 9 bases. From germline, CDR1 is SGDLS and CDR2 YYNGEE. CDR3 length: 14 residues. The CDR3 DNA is TGTGCCAGCAGCGTAGGCGGAGATGCCTACGAGCAGTACTTC. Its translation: CASSVGGDAYEQYF.

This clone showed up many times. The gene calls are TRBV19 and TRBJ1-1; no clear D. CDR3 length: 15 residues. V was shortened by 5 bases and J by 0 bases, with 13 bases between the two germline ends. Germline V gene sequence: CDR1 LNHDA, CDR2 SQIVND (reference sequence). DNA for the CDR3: TGTGCCAGTAGTCTTCGACCGGGCGTGAACACTGAAGCTTTCTTT. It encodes CASSLRPGVNTEAFF.

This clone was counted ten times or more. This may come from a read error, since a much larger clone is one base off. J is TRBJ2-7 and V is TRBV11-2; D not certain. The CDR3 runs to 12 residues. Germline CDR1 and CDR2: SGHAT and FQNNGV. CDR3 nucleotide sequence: TGTGCCAGCAGCTTAAGAGGAAACGAGCAGCACTTC. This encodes CASSLRGNEQHF.

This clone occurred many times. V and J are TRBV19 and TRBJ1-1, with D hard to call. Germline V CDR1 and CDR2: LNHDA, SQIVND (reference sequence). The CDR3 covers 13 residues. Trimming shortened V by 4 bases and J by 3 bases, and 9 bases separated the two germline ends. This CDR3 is CASSTKRDTEAFF. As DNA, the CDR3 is TGTGCCAGTAGTACCAAGAGGGACACTGAAGCTTTCTTT.

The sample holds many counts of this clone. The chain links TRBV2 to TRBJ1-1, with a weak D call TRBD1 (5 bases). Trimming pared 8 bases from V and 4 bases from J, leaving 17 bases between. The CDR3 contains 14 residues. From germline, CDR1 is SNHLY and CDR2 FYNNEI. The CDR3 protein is CASGGTTKGTEAFF. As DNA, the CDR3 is TGTGCCAGCGGGGGGACGACTAAAGGCACTGAAGCTTTCTTT.